These T cell receptor beta chains were read from a single sample in a study of blood T cell repertoires in COVID-19. Measured with immunoSEQ multiplex PCR; TCRdb has only the in-frame clones, and not every one. The sample yields hundreds of thousands of clones, about 81% seen once. Sequenced material: peripheral blood. Receptors were obtained from a woman aged 60-75 years with active or convalescent COVID-19. CDR3s include the opening cysteine and the closing phenylalanine or tryptophan. Part of the rows lack a size; the others show once, few, many or a class for expanded clones.

V gene: TRBV4-1; clone size: .; J gene: TRBJ2-5; CDR3 protein: CASSQTGTGGQETQYF
V gene: TRBV2; clone size: .; J gene: TRBJ1-1; CDR3 protein: CASREPGQGFNTEAFF
V gene: TRBV19; clone size: few; J gene: TRBJ1-1; CDR3 protein: CASSIGPGGSNTEAFF
V gene: TRBV5-5; clone size: .; J gene: TRBJ1-4; CDR3 protein: CASSLAWDRGDEKLFF
V gene: TRBV6-2/TRBV6-3; clone size: .; J gene: TRBJ1-6; CDR3 protein: CASTPTGKGSPLHF
V gene: TRBV27; clone size: once; J gene: TRBJ2-7; CDR3 protein: CASSLRTQGVHEQYF
V gene: TRBV9; clone size: once; J gene: TRBJ1-3; CDR3 protein: CASSGGQSSGNTIYF
V gene: TRBV24-1; clone size: few; J gene: TRBJ1-4; CDR3 protein: CATSDLGGRVRGGNEKLFF
V gene: TRBV19; clone size: once; J gene: TRBJ1-5; CDR3 protein: CASSRRTGDQPQHF
V gene: TRBV21-1; clone size: .; J gene: TRBJ1-1; CDR3 protein: CASSKEAPHRAPNTEAFF
V gene: TRBV5-1; clone size: .; J gene: TRBJ1-2; CDR3 protein: CASSLGDRANYGYTF
V gene: TRBV5-1; clone size: once; J gene: TRBJ1-6; CDR3 protein: CASSRGDITYNSPLHF
V gene: TRBV18; clone size: .; J gene: TRBJ1-2; CDR3 protein: CASSPPVPEGYGYTF
V gene: TRBV5-8; clone size: few; J gene: TRBJ1-5; CDR3 protein: CASKGAQAQPQHF
V gene: TRBV7-2; clone size: .; J gene: TRBJ1-2; CDR3 protein: CASSGPGQGASSYGYTF
V gene: TRBV5-5; clone size: few; J gene: TRBJ2-1; CDR3 protein: CASSLRLAGGPSYNEQFF
V gene: TRBV6-1; clone size: .; J gene: TRBJ1-2; CDR3 protein: CASSERVERVYGYTF
V gene: TRBV5-6; clone size: .; J gene: TRBJ2-3; CDR3 protein: CASSLTSGGTTDTQYF
V gene: TRBV6-5; clone size: .; J gene: TRBJ1-1; CDR3 protein: CASSPWGRANTEAFF
V gene: TRBV6-6; clone size: .; J gene: TRBJ1-4; CDR3 protein: CASSLRGSNEKLFF
V gene: TRBV7-2; clone size: many; J gene: TRBJ1-6; CDR3 protein: CASSFLYRRGGGSPLHF
V gene: TRBV19; clone size: .; J gene: TRBJ1-1; CDR3 protein: CASSGQSNTEAFF
V gene: TRBV21-1; clone size: .; J gene: TRBJ2-7; CDR3 protein: CALGGTAIYEQYF
V gene: TRBV18; clone size: once; J gene: TRBJ1-4; CDR3 protein: CASSLGLNEKLFF
V gene: TRBV25-1; clone size: .; J gene: TRBJ1-4; CDR3 protein: CASSGPPPTGDNEKLFF
V gene: TRBV7-9; clone size: .; J gene: TRBJ1-1; CDR3 protein: CASTIDSYTEAFF
V gene: TRBV5-1; clone size: .; J gene: TRBJ1-3; CDR3 protein: CASSLAVLASSGNTIYF